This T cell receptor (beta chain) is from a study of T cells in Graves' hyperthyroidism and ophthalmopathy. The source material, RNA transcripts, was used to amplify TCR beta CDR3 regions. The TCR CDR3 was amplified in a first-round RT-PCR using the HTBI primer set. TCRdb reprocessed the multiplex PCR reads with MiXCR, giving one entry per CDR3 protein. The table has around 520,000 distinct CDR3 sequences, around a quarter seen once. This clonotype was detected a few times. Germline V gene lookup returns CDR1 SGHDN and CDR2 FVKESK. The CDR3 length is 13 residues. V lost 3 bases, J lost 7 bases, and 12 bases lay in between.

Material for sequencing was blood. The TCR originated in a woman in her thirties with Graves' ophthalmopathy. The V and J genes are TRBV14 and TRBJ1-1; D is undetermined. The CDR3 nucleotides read TGTGCCAGCAGCCATTTGGGAACCTATGAAGCTTTCTTT. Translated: CASSHLGTYEAFF.